The 3 T cell receptor beta chains in this list originate from one sample, sequenced in a study of CD8 T cells in Susac syndrome. After extraction with the RNeasy kit, roughly 0.5 to 1 ug of the RNA was reverse transcribed using random hexamers. One entry per CDR3 protein results from TCRdb running MiXCR on the immunoSEQ multiplex PCR reads. The table records 120,000 or so distinct CDR3 sequences, under 96% of them present only once. Sequenced sample: CD4+ T cells from PBMCs. These receptor sequences come from a human donor with Susac syndrome.

This clonotype was found once. The gene calls are TRBV20-1 and TRBJ2-1, with 7 bases aligning to TRBD2. The V gene's germline CDR1 is DFQATT and CDR2 SNEGSKA (reference sequence). Trimming cost V 6 bases and J 3 bases; bases outside gene matches: 8. The CDR3 extends over 14 amino acids. CDR3 region: CSAPGLGGYNEQFF. The CDR3 coding sequence is TGCAGTGCCCCAGGACTAGGAGGCTACAATGAGCAGTTCTTC.

The chain has TRBV9 and TRBJ2-1; D is uncertain. This CDR3 is built from 13 residues. V lost 5 bases and J lost 0, with 6 bases in between. The germline gives CDR1 SGDLS, CDR2 YYNGEE. The CDR3 sequence: CASSGNSYNEQFF. The CDR3 coding sequence is TGTGCCAGCAGTGGCAACTCCTACAATGAGCAGTTCTTC.

A word on this clonotype: The conserved final phenylalanine or tryptophan is absent from the CDR3, which likely points to a read error. V usage is TRBV27 and J usage is TRBJ1-5, with 8 nucleotides matching TRBD1. The V and J ends lost 5 bases and 7 bases, in that order; junction bases with no gene match: 7. The CDR3 covers 14 residues. Germline V gene sequence: CDR1 MNHEY, CDR2 SMNVEV (reference sequence). CDR3 nucleotides: TGTGCCAGCAGTCCTCGGACAGGGCAGCAGCCCCAGCATTCT. As protein: CASSPRTGQQPQHS.